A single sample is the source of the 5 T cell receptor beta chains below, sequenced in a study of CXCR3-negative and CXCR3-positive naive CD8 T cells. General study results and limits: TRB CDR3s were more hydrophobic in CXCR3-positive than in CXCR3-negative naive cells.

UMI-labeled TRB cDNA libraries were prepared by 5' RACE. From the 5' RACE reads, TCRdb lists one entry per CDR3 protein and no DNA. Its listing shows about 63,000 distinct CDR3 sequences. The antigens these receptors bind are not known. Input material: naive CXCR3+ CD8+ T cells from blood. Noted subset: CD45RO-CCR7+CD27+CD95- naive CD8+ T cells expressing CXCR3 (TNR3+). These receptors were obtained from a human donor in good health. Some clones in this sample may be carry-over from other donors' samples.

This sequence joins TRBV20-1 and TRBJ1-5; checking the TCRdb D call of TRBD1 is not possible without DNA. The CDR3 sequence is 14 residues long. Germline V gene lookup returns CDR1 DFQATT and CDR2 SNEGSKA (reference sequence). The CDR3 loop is CSATGTGEYQPQHF.

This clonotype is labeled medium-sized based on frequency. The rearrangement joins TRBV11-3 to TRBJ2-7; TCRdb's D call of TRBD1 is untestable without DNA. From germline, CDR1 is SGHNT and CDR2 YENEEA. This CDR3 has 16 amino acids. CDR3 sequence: CASSPSPGQGAYEQYF.

CDR3 sequence reads: CASSPGLVTSGGETQYF. The chain has TRBV4-3 and TRBJ2-5; TCRdb's assignment of TRBD2 cannot be checked, as there is no DNA. Germline V lookup: CDR1 LGHNA, CDR2 YSLEER. The CDR3 consists of 17 residues.

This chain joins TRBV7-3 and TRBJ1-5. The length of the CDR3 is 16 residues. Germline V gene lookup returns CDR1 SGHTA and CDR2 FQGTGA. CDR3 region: CASSLVSLSRNQPQHF. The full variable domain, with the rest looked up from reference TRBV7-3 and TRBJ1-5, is GAGVSQTPSNKVTEKGKYVELRCDPISGHTALYWYRQSLGQGPEFLIYFQGTGAADDSGLPNDRFFAVRPEGSVSTLKIQRTERGDSAVYLCASSLVSLSRNQPQHFGDGTRLSIL.

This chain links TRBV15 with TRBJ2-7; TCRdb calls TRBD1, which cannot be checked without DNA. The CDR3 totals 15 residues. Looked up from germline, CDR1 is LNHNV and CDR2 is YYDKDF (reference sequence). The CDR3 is CATAPDRGRHYEQYF.